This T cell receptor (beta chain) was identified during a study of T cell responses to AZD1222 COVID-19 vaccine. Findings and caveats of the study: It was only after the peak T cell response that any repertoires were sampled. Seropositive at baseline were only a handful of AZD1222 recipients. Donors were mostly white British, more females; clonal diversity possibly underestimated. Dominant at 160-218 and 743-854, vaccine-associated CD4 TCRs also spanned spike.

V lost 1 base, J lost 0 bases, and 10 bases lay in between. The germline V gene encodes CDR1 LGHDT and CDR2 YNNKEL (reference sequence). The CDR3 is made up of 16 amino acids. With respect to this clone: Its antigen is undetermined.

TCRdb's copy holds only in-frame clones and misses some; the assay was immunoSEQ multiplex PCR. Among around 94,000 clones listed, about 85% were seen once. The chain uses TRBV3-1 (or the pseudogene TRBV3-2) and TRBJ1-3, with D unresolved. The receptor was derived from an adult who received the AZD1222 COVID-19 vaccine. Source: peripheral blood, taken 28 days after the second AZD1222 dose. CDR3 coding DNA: TGTGCCAGCAGCCAAGCTGGGTGTTTCTCTGGAAACACCATATATTTT. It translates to CASSQAGCFSGNTIYF.